The clone carrying this TCR beta chain appeared once. Its antigen remains unidentified. This entry belongs to a study of lymphopenia after photon versus proton radiotherapy. General study findings and limits: Post-nadir diversity loss with photons came from oligoclonal expansion, particularly CD8+ Temra cells. Proton therapy kept repertoires fairly stable, unlike photons, which gained effector/memory cells.

The method was immunoSEQ multiplex PCR; TCRdb's version includes in-frame clones alone and lacks a portion of them. This table has around 19,000 clones, more than 85% appearing once. This specimen was peripheral blood, taken from a patient treated with photon-based radiotherapy. The receptor comes from a woman aged 40 to 50 with cholangiocarcinoma.

The CDR3 loop is CASSEAVVRKDGYTF. The CDR3 DNA reads as TGTGCCAGCAGTGAAGCGGTGGTCCGGAAGGATGGCTACACCTTC. The chain carries TRBV2 and TRBJ1-2; no clear D. Trimming took off 0 bases at V and 6 bases at J, with 14 bases between the two ends. In germline, CDR1 is SNHLY, CDR2 FYNNEI. The CDR3 runs 15 residues.